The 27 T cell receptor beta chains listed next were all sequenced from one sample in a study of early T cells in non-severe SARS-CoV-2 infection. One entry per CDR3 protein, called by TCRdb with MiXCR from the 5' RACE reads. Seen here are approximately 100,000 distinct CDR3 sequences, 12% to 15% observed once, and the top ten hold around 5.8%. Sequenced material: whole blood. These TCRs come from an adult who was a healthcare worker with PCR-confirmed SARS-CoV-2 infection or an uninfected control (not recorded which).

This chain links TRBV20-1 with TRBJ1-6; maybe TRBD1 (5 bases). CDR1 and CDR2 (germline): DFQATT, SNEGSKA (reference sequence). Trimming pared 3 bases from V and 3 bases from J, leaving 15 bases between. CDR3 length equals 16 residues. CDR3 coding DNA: TGCAGTGCTAGGGGGAGTTCCAGGGTCTATAATTCACCCCTCCACTTT. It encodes CSARGSSRVYNSPLHF.

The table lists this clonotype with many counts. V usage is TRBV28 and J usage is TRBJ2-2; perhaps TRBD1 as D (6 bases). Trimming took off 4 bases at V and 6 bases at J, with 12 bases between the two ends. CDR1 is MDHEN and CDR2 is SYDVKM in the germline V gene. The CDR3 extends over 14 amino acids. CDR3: CASSSRTVSGELFF. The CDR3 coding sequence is TGTGCCAGCAGTTCTCGGACAGTCTCCGGGGAGCTGTTTTTT. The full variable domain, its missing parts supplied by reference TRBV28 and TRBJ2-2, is DVKVTQSSRYLVKRTGEKVFLECVQDMDHENMFWYRQDPGLGLRLIYFSYDVKMKEKGDIPEGYSVSREKKERFSLILESASTNQTSMYLCASSSRTVSGELFFGEGSRLTVL.

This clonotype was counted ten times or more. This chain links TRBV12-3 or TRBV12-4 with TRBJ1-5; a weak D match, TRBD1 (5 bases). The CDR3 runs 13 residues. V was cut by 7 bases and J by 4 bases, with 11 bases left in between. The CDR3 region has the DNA TGTGCCAGCACCTGGGGGGGGAATCAGCCCCAGCATTTT. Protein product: CASTWGGNQPQHF.

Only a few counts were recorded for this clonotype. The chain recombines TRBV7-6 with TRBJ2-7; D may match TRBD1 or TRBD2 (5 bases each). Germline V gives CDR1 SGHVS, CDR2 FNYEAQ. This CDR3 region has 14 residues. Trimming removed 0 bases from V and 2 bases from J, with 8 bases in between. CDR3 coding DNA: TGTGCCAGCAGCTTAGCAGGGACCGCCTACGAGCAGTACTTC. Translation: CASSLAGTAYEQYF.

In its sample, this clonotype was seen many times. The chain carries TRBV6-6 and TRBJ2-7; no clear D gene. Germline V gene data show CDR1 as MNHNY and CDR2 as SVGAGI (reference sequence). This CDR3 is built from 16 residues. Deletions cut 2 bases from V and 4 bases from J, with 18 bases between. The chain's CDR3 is CASSYPAPIGPYEQYF. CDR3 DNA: TGTGCCAGCAGTTACCCCGCCCCCATAGGTCCTTACGAGCAGTACTTC.

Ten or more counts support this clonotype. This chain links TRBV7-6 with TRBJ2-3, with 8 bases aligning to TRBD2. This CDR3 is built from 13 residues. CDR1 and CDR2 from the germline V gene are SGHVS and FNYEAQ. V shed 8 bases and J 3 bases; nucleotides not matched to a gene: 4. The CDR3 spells CASRGGGTDTQYF. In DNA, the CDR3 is TGTGCCAGCCGGGGGGGCGGAACAGATACGCAGTATTTT.

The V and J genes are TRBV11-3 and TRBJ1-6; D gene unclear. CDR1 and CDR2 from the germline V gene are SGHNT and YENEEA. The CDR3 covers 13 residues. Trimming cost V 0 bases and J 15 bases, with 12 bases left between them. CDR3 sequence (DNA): TGTGCCAGCAGCTTAGACGCTAAATCGGTCCTCCACTTT. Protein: CASSLDAKSVLHF. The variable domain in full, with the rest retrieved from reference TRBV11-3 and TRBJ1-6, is EAGVVQSPRYKIIEKKQPVAFWCNPISGHNTLYWYLQNLGQGPELLIRYENEEAVDDSQLPKDRFSAERLKGVDSTLKIQPAELGDSAVYLCASSLDAKSVLHFGNGTRLTVT.

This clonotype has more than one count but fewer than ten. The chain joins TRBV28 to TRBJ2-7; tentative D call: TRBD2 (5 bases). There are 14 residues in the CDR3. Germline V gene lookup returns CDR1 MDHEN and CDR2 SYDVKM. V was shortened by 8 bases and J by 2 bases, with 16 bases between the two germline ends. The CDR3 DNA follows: TGTGCCAGCTCACTGGGGTCGGGGACCTACGAGCAGTACTTC. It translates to CASSLGSGTYEQYF. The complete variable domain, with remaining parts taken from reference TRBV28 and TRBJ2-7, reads DVKVTQSSRYLVKRTGEKVFLECVQDMDHENMFWYRQDPGLGLRLIYFSYDVKMKEKGDIPEGYSVSREKKERFSLILESASTNQTSMYLCASSLGSGTYEQYFGPGTRLTVT.

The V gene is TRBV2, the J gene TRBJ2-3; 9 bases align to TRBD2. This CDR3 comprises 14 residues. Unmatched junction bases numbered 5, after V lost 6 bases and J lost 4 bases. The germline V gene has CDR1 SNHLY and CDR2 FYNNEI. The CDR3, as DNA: TGTGCCAGCAGCCAGGCTAGCGGGGCAGATACGCAGTATTTT. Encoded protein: CASSQASGADTQYF.

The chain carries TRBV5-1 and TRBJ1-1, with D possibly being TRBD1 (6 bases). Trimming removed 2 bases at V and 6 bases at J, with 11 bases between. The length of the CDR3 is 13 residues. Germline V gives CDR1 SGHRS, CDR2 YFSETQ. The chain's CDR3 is CASSLSTGPEAFF. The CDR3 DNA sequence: TGCGCCAGCAGCTTATCGACAGGTCCTGAAGCTTTCTTT.

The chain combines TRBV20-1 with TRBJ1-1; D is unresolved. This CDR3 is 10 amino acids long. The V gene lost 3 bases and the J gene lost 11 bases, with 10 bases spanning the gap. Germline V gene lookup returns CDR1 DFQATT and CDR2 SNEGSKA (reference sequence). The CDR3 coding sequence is TGCAGTGCTAGTGTGGCAGACGCTTTCTTT. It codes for CSASVADAFF.

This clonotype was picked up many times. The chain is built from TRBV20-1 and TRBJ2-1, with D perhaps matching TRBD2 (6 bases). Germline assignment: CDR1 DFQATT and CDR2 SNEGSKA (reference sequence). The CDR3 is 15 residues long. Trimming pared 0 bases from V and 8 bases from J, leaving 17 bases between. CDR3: CSARDGGNNNYEQFF. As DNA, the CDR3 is TGCAGTGCTAGAGATGGAGGGAACAACAATTATGAGCAGTTCTTC.

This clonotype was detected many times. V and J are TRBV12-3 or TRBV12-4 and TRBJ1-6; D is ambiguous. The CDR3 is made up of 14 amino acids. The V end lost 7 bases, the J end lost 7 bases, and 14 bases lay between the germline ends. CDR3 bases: TGTGCCAGCACCGTAATGGGCAACAATTCACCCCTCCACTTT. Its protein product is CASTVMGNNSPLHF.

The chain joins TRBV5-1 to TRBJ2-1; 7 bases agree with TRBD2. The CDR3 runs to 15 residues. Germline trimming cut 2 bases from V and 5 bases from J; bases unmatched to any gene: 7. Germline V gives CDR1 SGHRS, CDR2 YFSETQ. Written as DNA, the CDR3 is TGCGCCAGCAGCTTAGAAGCGGGGCTAAACAATGAGCAGTTCTTC. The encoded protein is CASSLEAGLNNEQFF.

Here the CDR3 reads CASSNMDSTFNNEQFF. The CDR3 DNA follows: TGTGCCAGCAGTAATATGGACAGTACTTTCAACAATGAGCAGTTCTTC. The rearrangement joins TRBV12-3 or TRBV12-4 to TRBJ2-1; TRBD1 is a possible D gene (6 bases). This CDR3 has 16 amino acids. The V end was cut by 5 bases, the J end by 5 bases, with 19 bases between.

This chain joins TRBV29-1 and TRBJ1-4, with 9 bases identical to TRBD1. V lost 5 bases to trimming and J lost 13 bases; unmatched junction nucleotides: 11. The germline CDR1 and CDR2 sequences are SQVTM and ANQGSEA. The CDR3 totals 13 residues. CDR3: CSVTGTGPQGLFF. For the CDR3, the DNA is TGCAGCGTTACCGGGACAGGGCCCCAAGGACTGTTTTTT.

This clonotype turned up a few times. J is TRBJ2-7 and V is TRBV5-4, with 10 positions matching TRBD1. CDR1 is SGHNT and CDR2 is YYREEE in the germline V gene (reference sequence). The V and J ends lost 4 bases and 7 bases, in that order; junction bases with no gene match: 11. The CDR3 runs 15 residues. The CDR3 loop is CASSPLGDRGLEQYF. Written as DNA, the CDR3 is TGTGCCAGCAGCCCCCTCGGGGACAGGGGACTGGAGCAGTACTTC.

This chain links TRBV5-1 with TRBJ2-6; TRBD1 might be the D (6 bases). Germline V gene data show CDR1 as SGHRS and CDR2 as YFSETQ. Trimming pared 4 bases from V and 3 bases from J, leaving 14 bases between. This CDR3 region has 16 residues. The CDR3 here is CASSRTRGYGANVLTF. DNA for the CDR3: TGCGCCAGCAGCCGCACTAGGGGGTATGGGGCCAACGTCCTGACTTTC. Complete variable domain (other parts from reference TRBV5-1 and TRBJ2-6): KAGVTQTPRYLIKTRGQQVTLSCSPISGHRSVSWYQQTPGQGLQFLFEYFSETQRNKGNFPGRFSGRQFSNSRSEMNVSTLELGDSALYLCASSRTRGYGANVLTFGAGSRLTVL.

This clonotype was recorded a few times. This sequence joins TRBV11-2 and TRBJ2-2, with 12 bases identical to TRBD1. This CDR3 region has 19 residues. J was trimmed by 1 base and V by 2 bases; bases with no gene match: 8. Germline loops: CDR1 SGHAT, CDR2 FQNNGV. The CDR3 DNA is TGTGCCAGCAGCTTACCGGGACAGGGGGCCCAACGGAACACCGGGGAGCTGTTTTTT. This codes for CASSLPGQGAQRNTGELFF.

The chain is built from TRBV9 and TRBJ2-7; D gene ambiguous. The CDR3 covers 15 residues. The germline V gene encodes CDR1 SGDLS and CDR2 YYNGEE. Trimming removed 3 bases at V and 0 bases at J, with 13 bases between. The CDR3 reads CASSESQAASYEQYF. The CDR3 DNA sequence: TGTGCCAGCAGCGAGTCTCAGGCCGCCTCCTACGAGCAGTACTTC.

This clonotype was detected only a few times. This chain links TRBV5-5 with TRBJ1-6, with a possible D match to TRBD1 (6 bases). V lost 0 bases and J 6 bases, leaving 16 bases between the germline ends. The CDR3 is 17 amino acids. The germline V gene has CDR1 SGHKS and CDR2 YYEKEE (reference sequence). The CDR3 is CASSLALTGISNSPLHF. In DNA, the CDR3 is TGTGCCAGCAGCTTGGCCCTCACAGGGATAAGTAATTCACCCCTCCACTTT.

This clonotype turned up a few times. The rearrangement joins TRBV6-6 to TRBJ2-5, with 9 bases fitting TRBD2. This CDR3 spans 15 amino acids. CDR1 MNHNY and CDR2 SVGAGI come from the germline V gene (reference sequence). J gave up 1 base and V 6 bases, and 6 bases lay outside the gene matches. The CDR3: CASSHGTSSQETQYF. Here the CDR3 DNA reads TGTGCCAGCAGCCACGGGACTAGCTCCCAAGAGACCCAGTACTTC.

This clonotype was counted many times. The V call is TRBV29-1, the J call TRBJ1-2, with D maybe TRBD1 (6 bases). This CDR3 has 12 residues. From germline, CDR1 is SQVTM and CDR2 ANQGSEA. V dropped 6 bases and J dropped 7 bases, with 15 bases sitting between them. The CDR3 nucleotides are TGCAGCGTCCCCGGACAGAAGGGTGGCTACACCTTC. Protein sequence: CSVPGQKGGYTF.

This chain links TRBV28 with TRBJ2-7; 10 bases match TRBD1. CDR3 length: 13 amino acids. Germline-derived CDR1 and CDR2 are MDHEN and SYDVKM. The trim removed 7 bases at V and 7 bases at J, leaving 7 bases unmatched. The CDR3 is CASTLDRGREQYF. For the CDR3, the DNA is TGTGCCAGCACCCTGGACAGGGGGAGGGAGCAGTACTTC. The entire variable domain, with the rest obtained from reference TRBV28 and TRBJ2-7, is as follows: DVKVTQSSRYLVKRTGEKVFLECVQDMDHENMFWYRQDPGLGLRLIYFSYDVKMKEKGDIPEGYSVSREKKERFSLILESASTNQTSMYLCASTLDRGREQYFGPGTRLTVT.

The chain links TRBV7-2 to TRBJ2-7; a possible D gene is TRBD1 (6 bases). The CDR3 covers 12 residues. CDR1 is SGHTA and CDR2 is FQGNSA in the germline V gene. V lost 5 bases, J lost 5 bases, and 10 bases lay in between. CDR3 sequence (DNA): TGTGCCAGCAGCCACAGGGTTAACGAGCAGTACTTC. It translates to CASSHRVNEQYF.

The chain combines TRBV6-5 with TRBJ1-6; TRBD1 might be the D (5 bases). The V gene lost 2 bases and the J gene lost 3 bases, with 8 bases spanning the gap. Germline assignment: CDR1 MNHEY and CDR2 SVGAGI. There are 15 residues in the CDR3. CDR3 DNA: TGTGCCAGCAGTTACGGGCAGGGCTATAATTCACCCCTCCACTTT. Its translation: CASSYGQGYNSPLHF.

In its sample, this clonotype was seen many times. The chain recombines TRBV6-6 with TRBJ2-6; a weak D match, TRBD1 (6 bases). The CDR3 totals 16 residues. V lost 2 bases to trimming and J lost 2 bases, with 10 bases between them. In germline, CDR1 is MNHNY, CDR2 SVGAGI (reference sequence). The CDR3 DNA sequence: TGTGCCAGCAGTTACCTCGCAGGGGCTGGGGCCAACGTCCTGACTTTC. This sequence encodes CASSYLAGAGANVLTF.